The 10 T cell receptor beta chains given below trace back to one sample, sequenced in a study of shared clonotypes between healthy human individuals. TCRdb's table, derived via immunoSEQ multiplex PCR, lists solely in-frame clones and lacks some. The table shows about 1 million clones, with about 74% occurring only once. Sequences were obtained from memory CD4+ T cells sorted from blood. The subset: CD45RA-negative fraction. Receptors originate from a man younger than 30 in good health.

This chain uses TRBV7-8 with TRBJ1-2; D is unresolved. Trimming took off 3 bases at V and 1 base at J, with 12 bases between the two ends. This CDR3 contains 15 residues. The germline gives CDR1 SGHVS, CDR2 FQNEAQ. The CDR3 here is CASSFGVTLNYGYTF. CDR3 coding DNA: TGTGCCAGCAGCTTTGGGGTGACACTTAACTATGGCTACACCTTC.

The chain couples TRBV10-3 to TRBJ2-1; perhaps TRBD2 as D (5 bases). Germline V gene sequence: CDR1 ENHRY, CDR2 SYGVKD. This CDR3 is built from 15 residues. With 4 bases removed from V and 7 bases from J, the gap between germline ends came to 17 bases. CDR3 coding DNA: TGTGCCATCAGTGGGACTTCTCCTCGTGGTAATGAGCAGTTCTTC. Protein sequence: CAISGTSPRGNEQFF.

The V and J genes are TRBV27 and TRBJ1-4; D may be TRBD1 (6 bases). V was clipped by 1 base and J by 6 bases, with 9 bases between them. The length of the CDR3 is 14 residues. Per the germline V gene, CDR1 is MNHEY and CDR2 is SMNVEV (reference sequence). CDR3 in DNA: TGTGCCAGCAGTTTATTGGGGGGCTATGAAAAACTGTTTTTT. This codes for CASSLLGGYEKLFF.

V is TRBV7-9 and J is TRBJ2-5; 7 positions agree with TRBD2. V trimming: 5 bases; J trimming: 5 bases; junction bases outside the gene matches: 17. The germline gives CDR1 SEHNR, CDR2 FQNEAQ (reference sequence). The CDR3 consists of 17 residues. The CDR3 DNA reads as TGTGCCAGCAGCCGTCTTAGGCCCGAGCGGGGAGGGGAGACCCAGTACTTC. Translating it yields CASSRLRPERGGETQYF.

V usage is TRBV6-6 and J usage is TRBJ1-1, with TRBD1 matching over 11 bases. The CDR3 contains 15 residues. The junction had 7 bases not matched to a gene; V was cut back by 5 bases and J by 5 bases. Per the germline V gene, CDR1 is MNHNY and CDR2 is SVGAGI (reference sequence). The CDR3 nucleotides are TGTGCCAGCAGTCTGGGGGGGACAGGGGGTACTGAAGCTTTCTTT. Protein sequence: CASSLGGTGGTEAFF.

The CDR3 sequence is CASGGGSAVNTEAFF. In DNA, the CDR3 is TGTGCCAGCGGTGGAGGGTCAGCAGTGAACACTGAAGCTTTCTTT. The chain is built from TRBV6-1 and TRBJ1-1; D remains unclear. The germline CDR1 and CDR2 sequences are MNHNS and SASEGT. The V end was cut by 8 bases, the J end by 0 bases, with 16 bases between. This CDR3 contains 15 residues.

The chain recombines TRBV27 with TRBJ2-6, with D perhaps TRBD1 or TRBD2 (5 bases each). Germline V gene lookup returns CDR1 MNHEY and CDR2 SMNVEV (reference sequence). V was trimmed by 1 base and J by 4 bases, leaving 14 bases between them. The CDR3 runs 17 residues. CDR3 in amino acids: CASSLYQGASGANVLTF. The CDR3 DNA reads TGTGCCAGCAGTTTATACCAGGGAGCATCGGGGGCCAACGTCCTGACTTTC.

V is TRBV5-4 and J is TRBJ2-6, with TRBD1 as a possible D gene (5 bases). Germline assignment: CDR1 SGHNT and CDR2 YYREEE (reference sequence). The CDR3 contains 17 residues. V dropped 4 bases and J dropped 0 bases, with 14 bases sitting between them. CDR3 loop: CASSPKNQGSGANVLTF. DNA of the CDR3: TGTGCCAGCAGCCCGAAGAATCAGGGCTCTGGGGCCAACGTCCTGACTTTC. The full variable domain, rest sourced from reference TRBV5-4 and TRBJ2-6, is ETGVTQSPTHLIKTRGQQVTLRCSSQSGHNTVSWYQQALGQGPQFIFQYYREEENGRGNFPPRFSGLQFPNYSSELNVNALELDDSALYLCASSPKNQGSGANVLTFGAGSRLTVL.

The sample holds a few counts of this clone. The chain joins TRBV7-6 to TRBJ2-5; D uncertain. V was shortened by 1 base and J by 0 bases, with 6 bases between the two germline ends. The CDR3 extends over 14 amino acids. From germline, CDR1 is SGHVS and CDR2 FNYEAQ. CDR3 in DNA: TGTGCCAGCAGCTTAGTCGGAAACCAAGAGACCCAGTACTTC. It translates to CASSLVGNQETQYF.

The genes are TRBV9 and TRBJ2-7; tentative D call: TRBD2 (6 bases). The CDR3 length is 13 residues. In germline, CDR1 is SGDLS, CDR2 YYNGEE. V was shortened by 0 bases and J by 4 bases, with 8 bases between the two germline ends. The DNA for the CDR3 is TGTGCCAGCAGCGTAGAGGAGGGATACGAGCAGTACTTC. Protein product: CASSVEEGYEQYF.